The clone carrying this T cell receptor beta chain came up a few times. Its antigen is as yet unknown. This specimen belongs to a study of blood T cells in healthy people across ages. Study-wide results and limits: Unsorted PBMC input precluded a conclusive naive versus antigen-experienced comparison.

A second roughly 6 to 12 cycle PCR used barcoded and J-beta primers. TCRdb fed the 5' RACE reads into MiXCR, producing one record per CDR3 protein. The table lists 1.5 million or so distinct CDR3 sequences, approximately 39% of them singletons. Germline V gene sequence: CDR1 MNHNY, CDR2 SVGAGI (reference sequence). The CDR3 consists of 13 residues. V lost 7 bases to trimming and J lost 4 bases; unmatched junction nucleotides: 3. The source is a woman under 30 in good health. Sequencing used blood. This chain uses TRBV6-6 with TRBJ2-1, with 8 bases identical to TRBD2. CDR3 in DNA: TGTGCCAGCAATCGGGGGGGTTACAATGAGCAGTTCTTC. Translating it yields CASNRGGYNEQFF.